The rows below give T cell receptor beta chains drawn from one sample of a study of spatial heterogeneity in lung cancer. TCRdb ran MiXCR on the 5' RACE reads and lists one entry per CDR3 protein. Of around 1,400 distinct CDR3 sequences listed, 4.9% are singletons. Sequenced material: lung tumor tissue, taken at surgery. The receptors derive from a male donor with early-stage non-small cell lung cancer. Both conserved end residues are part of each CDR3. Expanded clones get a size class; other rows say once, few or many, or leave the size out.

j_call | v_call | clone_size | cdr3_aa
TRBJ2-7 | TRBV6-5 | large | CASSNGDRVSEQYF
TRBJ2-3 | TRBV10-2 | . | CASSDPRTGTRPRAQYF
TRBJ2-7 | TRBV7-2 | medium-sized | CASSNRGLSYEQYF
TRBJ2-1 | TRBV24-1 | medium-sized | CATSDLRPDGTSGIYNEQFF
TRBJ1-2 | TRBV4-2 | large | CASSLQVGVDYGYTF
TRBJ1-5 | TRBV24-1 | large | CATSDRNGAQHF
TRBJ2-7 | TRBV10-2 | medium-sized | CASSESRQAFEQYF
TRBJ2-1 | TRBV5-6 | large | CASSYMEPRFYNEQFF
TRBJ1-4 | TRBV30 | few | CAWRQKLLGENEKLFF
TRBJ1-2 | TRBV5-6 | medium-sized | CASSLVLTGGRPSYGYTF
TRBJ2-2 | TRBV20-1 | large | CSATPRDSPSTGELFF
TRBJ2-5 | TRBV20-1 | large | CSALGTSGSQETQYF
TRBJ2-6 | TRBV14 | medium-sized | CASSLLAGGLNSGANVLTF
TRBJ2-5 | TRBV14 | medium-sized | CASSRPVGGGETQYF
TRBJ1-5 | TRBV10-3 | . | CAISDSGGNQPQHF
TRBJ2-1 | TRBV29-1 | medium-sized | CSVDPSSLRGTYNEQFF
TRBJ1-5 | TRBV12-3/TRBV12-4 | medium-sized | CASSGDGDQPQHF
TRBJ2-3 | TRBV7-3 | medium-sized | CASSLSGVADTQYF
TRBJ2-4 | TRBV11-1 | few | CASSLGSGSLGKNIQYF
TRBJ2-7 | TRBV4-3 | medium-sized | CASSQEHKTSGTYEQYF
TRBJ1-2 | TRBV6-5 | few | CASSGGGWPVAHYGYTF
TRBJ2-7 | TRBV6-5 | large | CASSYSLGSSYEQYF
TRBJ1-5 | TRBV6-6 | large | CASSYSTGRYSNQPQHF
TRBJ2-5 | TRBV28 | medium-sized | CASSLDPRDNQETQYF
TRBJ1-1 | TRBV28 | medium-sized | CASNTHSPGQSF
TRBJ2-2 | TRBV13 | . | CASSFPFRHTGELFF
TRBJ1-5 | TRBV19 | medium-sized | CASSIYRVGDQPQHF
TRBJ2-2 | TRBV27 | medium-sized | CASSSLSGRAGELFF
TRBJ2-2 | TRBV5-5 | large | CASSFRTNTGELFF
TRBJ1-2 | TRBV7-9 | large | CASSFLTGQARGGYTF
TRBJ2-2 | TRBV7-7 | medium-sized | CASSKTGAPAGELFF
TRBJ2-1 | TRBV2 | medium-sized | CASRGLAGGDEQFF
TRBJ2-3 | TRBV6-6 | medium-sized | CASSYQGGGTDTQYF
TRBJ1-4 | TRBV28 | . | CAVSPRGRGSEKLFF
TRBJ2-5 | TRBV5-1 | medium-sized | CASSLDSTGPQETQYF
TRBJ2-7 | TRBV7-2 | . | CASSSGLVPYEQYF
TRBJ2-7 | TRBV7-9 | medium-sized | CASSSGDLLLYF
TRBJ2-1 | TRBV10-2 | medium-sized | CASSESGGLNEQFF
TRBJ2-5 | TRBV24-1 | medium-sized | CATSDQDRAFQETQYF
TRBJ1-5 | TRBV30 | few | CAWNRGRNQPQHF
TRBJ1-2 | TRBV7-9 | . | CASIRGEGAYGYTF
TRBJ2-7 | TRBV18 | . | CASSPTLGVAYEQYF
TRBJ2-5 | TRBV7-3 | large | CASSRSGSRETQYF
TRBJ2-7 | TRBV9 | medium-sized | CASSGGNYEQYF
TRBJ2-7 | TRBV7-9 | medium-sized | CASTILDTSSYEQYF
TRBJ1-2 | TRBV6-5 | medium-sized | CASTPLDGLRYTF
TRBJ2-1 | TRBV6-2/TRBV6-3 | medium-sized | CASSYSIGREHEQFF
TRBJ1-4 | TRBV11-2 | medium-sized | CASSVQGVGDEKLFF
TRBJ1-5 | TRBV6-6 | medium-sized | CASSYSRDQPQHF
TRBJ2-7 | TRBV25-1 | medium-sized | CASSERLISLYEQYF
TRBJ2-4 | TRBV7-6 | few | CASRRGQTCRLAKNIQYF
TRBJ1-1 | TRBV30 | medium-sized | CAWTLPGGMNTEAFF
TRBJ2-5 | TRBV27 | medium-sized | CASSPRQGGIETQYF
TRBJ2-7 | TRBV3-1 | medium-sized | CASSHAGLPSGHEQYF
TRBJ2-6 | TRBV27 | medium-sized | CASSFALTSASSGANVLTF
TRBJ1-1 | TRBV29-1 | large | CSSKSGYTEAFF
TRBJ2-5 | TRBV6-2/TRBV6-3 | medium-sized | CASRATGLAWETQYF
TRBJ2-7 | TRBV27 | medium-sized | CASSTRLAARASSYEQYF
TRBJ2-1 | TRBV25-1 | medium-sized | CASSEYFRTSGMCRDEQFF